This paragraph reports one TCR beta chain. The data belong to a study of blood T cell repertoires in COVID-19. The overall study: Acute and convalescent COVID-19 samples came from the United States, Italy and Spain. Sources were T cells, B-cell-depleted T cells, or PBMCs; the material itself was cDNA or gDNA.

Germline V gives CDR1 SNHLY, CDR2 FYNNEI. Trimming removed 7 bases at V and 2 bases at J, with 18 bases between. CDR3 size: 16 residues. In the original processing: Estimation of nucleated cell counts relied on the amplification of reference gene primers. The repertoire was sequenced with immunoSEQ multiplex PCR; TCRdb's copy has only in-frame clones and lacks some. The V and J calls and clone size come from that table; D and trimming were worked out from the DNA. The table shows around 60,000 clones, with roughly 80% occurring only once. V usage is TRBV2 and J usage is TRBJ1-5, with a tentative D call TRBD1 (5 bases). The sequence was collected from an older man with acute or convalescent COVID-19. The sequencing sample was made of peripheral blood. CDR3 region: CASNKDYGTRNQPQHF. The CDR3 DNA is TGTGCCAGCAACAAGGACTACGGGACCCGCAATCAGCCCCAGCATTTT.